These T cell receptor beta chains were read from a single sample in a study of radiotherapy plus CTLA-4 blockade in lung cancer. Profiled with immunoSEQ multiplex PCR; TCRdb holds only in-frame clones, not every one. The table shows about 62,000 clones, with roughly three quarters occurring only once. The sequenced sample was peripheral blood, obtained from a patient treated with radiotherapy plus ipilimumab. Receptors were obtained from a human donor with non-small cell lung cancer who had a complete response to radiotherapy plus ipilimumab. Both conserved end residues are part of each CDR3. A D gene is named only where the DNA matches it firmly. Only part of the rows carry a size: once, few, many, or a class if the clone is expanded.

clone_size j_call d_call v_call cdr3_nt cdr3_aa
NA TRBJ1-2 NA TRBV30 TGTGCCTGGAAGGGGTCTGGGTATGGCTACACCTTC CAWKGSGYGYTF
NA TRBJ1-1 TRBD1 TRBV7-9 TGTGCCAGCAGCATGACAGGGGGGAACACTGAAGCTTTCTTT CASSMTGGNTEAFF
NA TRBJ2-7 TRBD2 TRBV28 TGTGCCAGCAGCGAGGGAGGGCCCTCTTTCGAGCAGTACTTC CASSEGGPSFEQYF
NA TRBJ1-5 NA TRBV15 TGTGCCACCAGCACTACCGTTGTTTCGGGTGTGCGCAATCAGCCCCAGCATTTT CATSTTVVSGVRNQPQHF
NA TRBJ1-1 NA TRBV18 TGTGCCAGCTCACCCGTTCGACAGGACCCTGAAGCTTTCTTT CASSPVRQDPEAFF
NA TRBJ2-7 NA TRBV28 TGTGCCAGCAGTTCCCTAGGTTGGGACTTC CASSSLGWDF
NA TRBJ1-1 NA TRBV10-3 TGTGCCATCTTGGTAGTCAGCGCCGCGAGGGCTTTCTTT CAILVVSAARAFF
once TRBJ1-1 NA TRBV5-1 TGCGCCAGCGAACGAACCGGGGGGCCGGGGACTGAAGCTTTCTTT CASERTGGPGTEAFF
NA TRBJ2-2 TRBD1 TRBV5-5 TGTGCCAGCAGCTCCAGGGGGCCACTGATGGCCGGGGAGCTGTTTTTT CASSSRGPLMAGELFF
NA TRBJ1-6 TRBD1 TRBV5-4 TGTGCCAGCAGCCGATCCCGGGACAGGAGTTCACCCCTCCACTTT CASSRSRDRSSPLHF
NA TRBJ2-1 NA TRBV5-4 TGTGCCAGCAGCCTAGGGACTTCCAGCTCCTACAATGAGCAGTTCTTC CASSLGTSSSYNEQFF
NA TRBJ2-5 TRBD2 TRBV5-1 TGCGCCAGCAGCTACGGGACTAGCCAAAACGGGGAGACCCAGTACTTC CASSYGTSQNGETQYF
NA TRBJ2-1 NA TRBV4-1 TGCGCCAGCAGCCAGAGAGTGGACAGTTACAATGAGCAGTTCTTC CASSQRVDSYNEQFF
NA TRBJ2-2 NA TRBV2 TGTGCCAGCAGCGAGGAGGCCCCGAGGAACACCGGGGAGCTGTTTTTT CASSEEAPRNTGELFF
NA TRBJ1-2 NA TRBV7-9 TGTGCCAGCAGCTTTGATAGGGAGAGCTATGGCTACACCTTC CASSFDRESYGYTF
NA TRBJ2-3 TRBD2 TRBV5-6 TGTGCCAGCAGCTTGAGGGGACTAGCGACAGATACGCAGTATTTT CASSLRGLATDTQYF
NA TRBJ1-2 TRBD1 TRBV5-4 TGTGCCAGCAGCTTGGACAGGGGAGACTATGGCTACACCTTC CASSLDRGDYGYTF
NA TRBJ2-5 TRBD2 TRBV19 TGTGCCAGTAGTATAGCCCGGACTAGCGGGAGGGGCAGACGCGAGACCCAGTACTTC CASSIARTSGRGRRETQYF
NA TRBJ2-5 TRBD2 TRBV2 TGTGCCAGCAGGCGGGGGGGGATCCAAGAGACCCAGTACTTC CASRRGGIQETQYF
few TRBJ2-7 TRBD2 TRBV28 TGTGCCAGCAATAGGCTAGCGGGAACGTACGAGCAGTACTTC CASNRLAGTYEQYF
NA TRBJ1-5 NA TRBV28 TGTGCCAGCAGTTTGGGGGGAGCCAATCAGCCCCAGCATTTT CASSLGGANQPQHF
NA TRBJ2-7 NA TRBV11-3 TGTGCCAGCAGCTTAGAGTCAGGGGAAACCTACGAGCAGTACTTC CASSLESGETYEQYF
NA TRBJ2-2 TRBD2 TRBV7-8 TGTGCCAGCAGGTTACGGGGGGATTCGGACACCGGGGAGCTGTTTTTT CASRLRGDSDTGELFF
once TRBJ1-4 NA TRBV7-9 TGTGCCAGCAGCCGCGTTGGTACAGAGAATGAAAAACTGTTTTTT CASSRVGTENEKLFF
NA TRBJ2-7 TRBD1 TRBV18 TGTGCCAGCTCACAAACCGGGACAGGGCTCAGCGAGCAGTACTTC CASSQTGTGLSEQYF
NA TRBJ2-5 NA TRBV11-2 TGTGCCAGCAGCCCGGAGGCGATCTCCCAAGAGACCCAGTACTTC CASSPEAISQETQYF
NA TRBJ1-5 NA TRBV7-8 TGTGCCAGCAGCTTAGAGAGAAACAATCAGCCCCAGCATTTT CASSLERNNQPQHF
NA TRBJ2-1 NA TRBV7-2 TGTGCCAGCAGCGAGTATCAACTAGCTGGCAATGAGCAGTTCTTC CASSEYQLAGNEQFF
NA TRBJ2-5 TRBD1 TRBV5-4 TGTGCCAGCAGCTTGGCCGGGACAGGGCAAGAGACCCAGTACTTC CASSLAGTGQETQYF
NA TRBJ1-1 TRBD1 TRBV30 TGTGCCTGGAGAAAGGACAGGGAAAACACTGAAGCTTTCTTT CAWRKDRENTEAFF
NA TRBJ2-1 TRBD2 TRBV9 TGTGCCAGCAGCGTAGGGGTAGGGACTATTAACAATGAGCAGTTCTTC CASSVGVGTINNEQFF
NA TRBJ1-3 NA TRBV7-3 TGTGCCAGCAGCGAGCGGAGAGGAAACACCATATATTTT CASSERRGNTIYF
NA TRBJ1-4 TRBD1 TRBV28 TGTGCCAGCAGTTTATCGGCAGGGACAGTGGGTAGACTGTTTTTT CASSLSAGTVGRLFF
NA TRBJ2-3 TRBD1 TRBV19 TGTGCCAGTAGTATCCCCAGGGGGATAACAGATACGCAGTATTTT CASSIPRGITDTQYF
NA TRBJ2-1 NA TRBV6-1 TGTGCCAGCAGTGAAGAGGGGCTTTCCTACAATGAGCAGTTCTTC CASSEEGLSYNEQFF
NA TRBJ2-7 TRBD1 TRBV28 TGTGCCAGCAGTTTTCCCACCATACACCGGGACAGGGTGAGAATCGAGCAGTACTTC CASSFPTIHRDRVRIEQYF
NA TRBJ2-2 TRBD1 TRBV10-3 TGTGCCATCAGTGAGCCGACAGGTCAGGGGGCCGGGGAGCTGTTTTTT CAISEPTGQGAGELFF
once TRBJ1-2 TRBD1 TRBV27 TGTGCCAGCAGTTTAGGGACAGGGAGAAACTATGGCTACACCTTC CASSLGTGRNYGYTF
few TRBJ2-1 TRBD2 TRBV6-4 TGTGCCAGCAGTGACTCGAGCGGGATGGCTGAGCAGTTCTTC CASSDSSGMAEQFF
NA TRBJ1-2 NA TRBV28 TGTGCCAGCAGTTTAGGGACATACTATGGCTACACCTTC CASSLGTYYGYTF